The rows below give T cell receptor beta chains drawn from one sample of a study of T cell responses to AZD1222 COVID-19 vaccine. Data came from immunoSEQ multiplex PCR; TCRdb stores just in-frame clones and leaves some out. This table holds over 100,000 clones, 75% to 90% found once. Specimen: peripheral blood, collected 28 days after the second AZD1222 dose. Receptors were obtained from an adult who received the AZD1222 COVID-19 vaccine. Both conserved end residues are part of each CDR3. The D gene is left open where the match is weak. Some rows mark clone size as missing; the rest say once, few, many or name a class of expanded clone.

clone size: .; V gene: TRBV7-9; J gene: TRBJ1-2; D gene: .; CDR3 DNA: TGTGCCAGCAGCTTAGTTGGGGGGACGTCAAACTATGGCTACACCTTC; CDR3 protein: CASSLVGGTSNYGYTF
clone size: .; V gene: TRBV5-1; J gene: TRBJ2-5; D gene: .; CDR3 DNA: TGCGCCAGCAGCTTGGAAGCTGGGACCCAGTACTTC; CDR3 protein: CASSLEAGTQYF
clone size: .; V gene: TRBV7-2; J gene: TRBJ2-5; D gene: .; CDR3 DNA: TGTGCCAGCAGCTTAGTGGGCAGGGGCAAGACCCAGTACTTC; CDR3 protein: CASSLVGRGKTQYF
clone size: .; V gene: TRBV25-1; J gene: TRBJ1-2; D gene: .; CDR3 DNA: TGTGCCAGCAGTGCTTATGGAACAGGACATGGCTACACCTTC; CDR3 protein: CASSAYGTGHGYTF
clone size: .; V gene: TRBV7-6; J gene: TRBJ2-2; D gene: TRBD2; CDR3 DNA: TGTGCCAGCAGCTTATGGCCCGGGACTAGCGGGGTCACCGGGGAGCTGTTTTTT; CDR3 protein: CASSLWPGTSGVTGELFF
clone size: few; V gene: TRBV3-1/TRBV3-2; J gene: TRBJ1-3; D gene: .; CDR3 DNA: TGTGCCAGCAGCCAAACGCGCGTAAACTCTGGAAACACCATATATTTT; CDR3 protein: CASSQTRVNSGNTIYF
clone size: once; V gene: TRBV15; J gene: TRBJ1-1; D gene: .; CDR3 DNA: TGTGCCACCAGCAGTAACAGGGAGATTGGCACTGAAGCTTTCTTT; CDR3 protein: CATSSNREIGTEAFF
clone size: .; V gene: TRBV20-1; J gene: TRBJ1-2; D gene: .; CDR3 DNA: TGCGGTGGGTATACAGGGATATGGTACACCTTC; CDR3 protein: CGGYTGIWYTF
clone size: once; V gene: TRBV28; J gene: TRBJ1-2; D gene: .; CDR3 DNA: TGTGCCAGCAGCCCTGGGGGGGGGCTAGGCTATGGCTACACCTTC; CDR3 protein: CASSPGGGLGYGYTF
clone size: .; V gene: TRBV6-4; J gene: TRBJ1-1; D gene: .; CDR3 DNA: TGTGCCAGCGTTGGGGATAGGCACATGAACACTGAAGCTTTCTTT; CDR3 protein: CASVGDRHMNTEAFF
clone size: .; V gene: TRBV6-2/TRBV6-3; J gene: TRBJ1-5; D gene: TRBD1; CDR3 DNA: TGTGCCAGCAGTGGGACAGGGGGCAGATTTCAGCCCCAGCATTTT; CDR3 protein: CASSGTGGRFQPQHF
clone size: .; V gene: TRBV4-2; J gene: TRBJ1-4; D gene: .; CDR3 DNA: TGTGCCAGCAGCCAAGAGGGGGGGGCCGGGGAAAAACTGTTTTTT; CDR3 protein: CASSQEGGAGEKLFF
clone size: .; V gene: TRBV3-1/TRBV3-2; J gene: TRBJ1-2; D gene: .; CDR3 DNA: TGTGCCAGCAGCCAAATGGCCGCTGAAGGTGGCTACACCTTC; CDR3 protein: CASSQMAAEGGYTF
clone size: .; V gene: TRBV2; J gene: TRBJ1-3; D gene: .; CDR3 DNA: TGTGCCAGCAGCCCCAGGGGCCGCTCTGGAAACACCATATATTTT; CDR3 protein: CASSPRGRSGNTIYF
clone size: .; V gene: TRBV7-2; J gene: TRBJ2-4; D gene: .; CDR3 DNA: TGTGCCAGCAGCTTAGCCGGGGCCCAGGGGAACATTCAGTACTTC; CDR3 protein: CASSLAGAQGNIQYF
clone size: .; V gene: TRBV7-2; J gene: TRBJ1-2; D gene: .; CDR3 DNA: TGTGCCAGCAGCTTAGGAGGTCTGGGGGTTTGGGGCTACACCTTC; CDR3 protein: CASSLGGLGVWGYTF
clone size: once; V gene: TRBV11-2; J gene: TRBJ2-7; D gene: TRBD2; CDR3 DNA: TGTGCCAGCAGTCCGACCCTCGGGACTAGCACCTACGAGCAGTACTTC; CDR3 protein: CASSPTLGTSTYEQYF
clone size: .; V gene: TRBV6-5; J gene: TRBJ2-5; D gene: .; CDR3 DNA: TGTGCCAGCTCAGGCAACCTGGGGGGGACCCAGTACTTC; CDR3 protein: CASSGNLGGTQYF
clone size: .; V gene: TRBV5-4; J gene: TRBJ2-5; D gene: .; CDR3 DNA: TGTGCCAGCAGCTTCCAAGAGACCCAGTACTTC; CDR3 protein: CASSFQETQYF
clone size: .; V gene: TRBV6-2/TRBV6-3; J gene: TRBJ1-6; D gene: .; CDR3 DNA: TGTGCCAGCAGTTACGATCTGGCGGAGCTTAATTCACCCCTCCACTTT; CDR3 protein: CASSYDLAELNSPLHF
clone size: .; V gene: TRBV7-9; J gene: TRBJ2-5; D gene: TRBD2; CDR3 DNA: TGTGCCAGCAGCTCTCTCCTCGCTAGCGGGGAGACCCAGTACTTC; CDR3 protein: CASSSLLASGETQYF
clone size: once; V gene: TRBV4-1; J gene: TRBJ1-2; D gene: TRBD1; CDR3 DNA: TGCGCCAGCAGCCAAGTAGGGACAGGATCCTATGGCTACACCTTC; CDR3 protein: CASSQVGTGSYGYTF
clone size: .; V gene: TRBV7-6; J gene: TRBJ2-1; D gene: .; CDR3 DNA: TGTGCCAGCAGCTCCCGGGACAAAGCATACAATGAGCAGTTCTTC; CDR3 protein: CASSSRDKAYNEQFF
clone size: .; V gene: TRBV3-1/TRBV3-2; J gene: TRBJ2-3; D gene: TRBD2; CDR3 DNA: TGTGCCAGCAGCCGCGGACTAGCGGGGCCTCTCACAGATACGCAGTATTTT; CDR3 protein: CASSRGLAGPLTDTQYF
clone size: .; V gene: TRBV5-5; J gene: TRBJ2-1; D gene: .; CDR3 DNA: TGTGCCAGCAGCTTGGACAGGTCGCGGGGGTTCTTC; CDR3 protein: CASSLDRSRGFF
clone size: once; V gene: TRBV27; J gene: TRBJ2-7; D gene: .; CDR3 DNA: TGTGCCAGCAGTTTGAGTGACACTCCTGAGGAGCAGTACTTC; CDR3 protein: CASSLSDTPEEQYF
clone size: .; V gene: TRBV6-5; J gene: TRBJ1-6; D gene: TRBD1; CDR3 DNA: TGTGCCAGCAGAACGGGACAGACCCTTAATTCACCCCTCCACTTT; CDR3 protein: CASRTGQTLNSPLHF
clone size: .; V gene: TRBV6-5; J gene: TRBJ2-1; D gene: .; CDR3 DNA: TGTGCCAGCAAAAAACCCCCCTACAATGAGCAGTTCTTC; CDR3 protein: CASKKPPYNEQFF
clone size: .; V gene: TRBV5-1; J gene: TRBJ1-1; D gene: .; CDR3 DNA: TGCGCCAGCTGTCCCGGACCTGCGGTCCCTGAAGCTTTCTTT; CDR3 protein: CASCPGPAVPEAFF
clone size: .; V gene: TRBV7-2; J gene: TRBJ2-1; D gene: TRBD2; CDR3 DNA: TGTGCCAGCAGCCTCGATCGGGGGGACCACAATGAGCAGTTCTTC; CDR3 protein: CASSLDRGDHNEQFF
clone size: .; V gene: TRBV6-4; J gene: TRBJ2-2; D gene: .; CDR3 DNA: TGTGCCAGCAGCCTCGCGGGAAACACCGGGGAGCTGTTTTTT; CDR3 protein: CASSLAGNTGELFF
clone size: .; V gene: TRBV4-3; J gene: TRBJ1-3; D gene: .; CDR3 DNA: TGCGCCAGCAGCCAAGAGGGAAACACCATATATTTT; CDR3 protein: CASSQEGNTIYF
clone size: .; V gene: TRBV3-1/TRBV3-2; J gene: TRBJ1-5; D gene: .; CDR3 DNA: TGTGCCAGCAGCTTTAACGTGGGAGCTAATCAGCCCCAGCATTTT; CDR3 protein: CASSFNVGANQPQHF
clone size: .; V gene: TRBV27; J gene: TRBJ2-5; D gene: .; CDR3 DNA: TGTGCCAGCAGTCCAAACCAAGAGACCCAGTACTTC; CDR3 protein: CASSPNQETQYF
clone size: .; V gene: TRBV19; J gene: TRBJ1-5; D gene: .; CDR3 DNA: TGTGCCAGTAGTCTGGACACCTTTAGCAATCAGCCCCAGCATTTT; CDR3 protein: CASSLDTFSNQPQHF
clone size: .; V gene: TRBV2; J gene: TRBJ2-7; D gene: .; CDR3 DNA: TGTGCCAGCAGACACGGGAGAGAGGTCTACGAGCAGTACTTC; CDR3 protein: CASRHGREVYEQYF
clone size: .; V gene: TRBV2; J gene: TRBJ1-3; D gene: .; CDR3 DNA: TGTGCCAGCCGTGCATCATCTGGAAACACCATATATTTT; CDR3 protein: CASRASSGNTIYF
clone size: .; V gene: TRBV30; J gene: TRBJ1-1; D gene: .; CDR3 DNA: TGTGCCTGGGAAGGTGGCACTGAAGCTTTCTTT; CDR3 protein: CAWEGGTEAFF
clone size: .; V gene: TRBV28; J gene: TRBJ2-5; D gene: TRBD2; CDR3 DNA: TGTGCCAGCAGTTTCGGGGCTAGCGGGGCTATAGAGACCCAGTACTTC; CDR3 protein: CASSFGASGAIETQYF
clone size: .; V gene: TRBV19; J gene: TRBJ1-2; D gene: .; CDR3 DNA: TGTGCCAGTTCGCCGGCGGCCGTTAACTATGGCTACACCTTC; CDR3 protein: CASSPAAVNYGYTF
clone size: .; V gene: TRBV7-3; J gene: TRBJ2-3; D gene: TRBD2; CDR3 DNA: TGTGCCAGCAGCTTACAAGCGGGGTCCCTCCTTTCTGATACGCAGTATTTT; CDR3 protein: CASSLQAGSLLSDTQYF
clone size: .; V gene: TRBV10-3; J gene: TRBJ1-3; D gene: TRBD1; CDR3 DNA: TGTGCCATCAGTGACCCGACAGGGGCTGGAAACACCATATATTTT; CDR3 protein: CAISDPTGAGNTIYF